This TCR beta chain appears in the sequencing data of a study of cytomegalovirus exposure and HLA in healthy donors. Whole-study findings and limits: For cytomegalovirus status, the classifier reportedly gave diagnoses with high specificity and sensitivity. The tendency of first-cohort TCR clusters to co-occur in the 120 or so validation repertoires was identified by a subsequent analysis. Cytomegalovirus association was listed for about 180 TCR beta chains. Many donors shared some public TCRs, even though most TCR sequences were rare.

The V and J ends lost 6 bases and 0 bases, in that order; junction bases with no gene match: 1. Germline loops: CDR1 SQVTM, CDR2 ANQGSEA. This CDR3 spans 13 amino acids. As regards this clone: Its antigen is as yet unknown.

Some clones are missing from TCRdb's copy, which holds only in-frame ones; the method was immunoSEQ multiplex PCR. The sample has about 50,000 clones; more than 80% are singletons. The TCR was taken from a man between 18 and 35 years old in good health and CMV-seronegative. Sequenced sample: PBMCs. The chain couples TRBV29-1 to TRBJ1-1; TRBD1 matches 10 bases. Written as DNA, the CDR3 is TGCAGCGTGGGGACAGGGGTGAACACTGAAGCTTTCTTT. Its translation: CSVGTGVNTEAFF.